This record covers a single T cell receptor (beta chain). The data stem from a study of early T cells in non-severe SARS-CoV-2 infection. Study-level information: Bulk RNA taken from unsorted whole blood was sequenced, leaving chains unpaired.

Individual cDNA molecules were tagged with unique molecular identifiers. TCRdb re-called the 5' RACE reads with MiXCR, one entry per CDR3 protein. The data contain more than 85,000 distinct CDR3 sequences, roughly 12% of them singletons. The CDR3 is 11 residues long. Trimming left V 7 bases short and J 10 bases short, with 16 bases between. Germline CDR1 reads DFQATT; CDR2 reads SNEGSKA (reference sequence). This specimen consisted of whole blood, obtained at baseline. V usage is TRBV20-1 and J usage is TRBJ1-1, with a possible D match to TRBD1 (5 bases). The sequence came from an adult who was a healthcare worker with PCR-confirmed SARS-CoV-2 infection or an uninfected control (not recorded which). CDR3 sequence (DNA): TGCAGTGTCATGGTCCTGGGGACAGCTTTCTTT. Its protein product is CSVMVLGTAFF.